These 18 T cell receptor beta chains were sequenced from one sample in a study of T cell responses to AZD1222 COVID-19 vaccine. Produced via immunoSEQ multiplex PCR; TCRdb's table is partial and in-frame only. Among roughly 80,000 clones listed, roughly nine tenths were seen once. The sample was peripheral blood, taken on day 0 of AZD1222 vaccination. These receptors originate from an adult in good health.

About this clone itself: Its ends do not fully match the called genes, so a read error is possible. V and J are TRBV7-2 and TRBJ1-1, with D hard to call. The CDR3 sequence is 13 residues long. Germline-derived CDR1 and CDR2 are SGHTA and FQGNSA. The CDR3 DNA reads as TGTGCCAGCAGCTTAGAAGGCGGCCGCCGAGAGGTATTT. Its protein product is CASSLEGGRREVF.

This clone was counted a single time. The chain combines TRBV11-3 with TRBJ2-7; 12 positions agree with TRBD2. The V gene end was trimmed by 4 bases and the J gene end by 4 bases; junction bases not matched to a gene: 14. Germline V gives CDR1 SGHNT, CDR2 YENEEA. CDR3 length equals 18 residues. The CDR3 DNA is TGTGCCAGCAGCTCTAACGACCTGACTAGCGGGAGATCGTACGAGCAGTACTTC. This codes for CASSSNDLTSGRSYEQYF.

The chain has TRBV7-2 and TRBJ1-1, with unresolved D. The germline V gene has CDR1 SGHTA and CDR2 FQGNSA. Trimming pared 3 bases from V and 6 bases from J, leaving 8 bases between. The CDR3 totals 12 residues. CDR3 in DNA: TGTGCCAGCAGCTTCGATTGGGCTGAAGCTTTCTTT. Translation gives CASSFDWAEAFF.

The gene calls are TRBV10-3 and TRBJ2-7; weak D call: TRBD1 (5 bases). The CDR3 is 14 residues long. Trimming removed 3 bases from V and 6 bases from J, with 15 bases in between. The germline V gene encodes CDR1 ENHRY and CDR2 SYGVKD. The CDR3 spells CAISDTGYYPEQYF. CDR3 DNA: TGTGCCATCAGTGATACAGGTTATTACCCCGAGCAGTACTTC.

The chain links TRBV11-3 to TRBJ1-4; perhaps TRBD1 as D (5 bases). Germline V gives CDR1 SGHNT, CDR2 YENEEA. V was pared by 8 bases and J by 0 bases, with 10 bases between. The CDR3 is 14 residues long. Here the CDR3 reads CASAGTATNEKLFF. In nucleotides, the CDR3 is TGTGCCAGCGCGGGGACTGCAACTAATGAAAAACTGTTTTTT.

The V call is TRBV24-1, the J call TRBJ1-2; the D is unclear. The V end lost 7 bases, the J end lost 7 bases, and 12 bases lay between the germline ends. Germline V lookup: CDR1 KGHDR, CDR2 SFDVKD. CDR3 size: 12 residues. This chain's CDR3 is CATSGSYTGYTF. The CDR3 nucleotides read TGTGCCACCAGCGGGAGCTATACTGGCTACACCTTC.

This clone was detected only once. CDR3 residues: CSVVPDTQYF. The CDR3 nucleotides read TGCAGCGTTGTACCGGATACGCAGTATTTT. The rearrangement uses TRBV29-1 and TRBJ2-3; the D is unclear. Looked up from germline, CDR1 is SQVTM and CDR2 is ANQGSEA. The CDR3 covers 10 residues. V shed 4 bases and J shed 6 bases, with 5 bases lying between them.

This clone was detected only once. This chain joins TRBV3-1 (or the pseudogene TRBV3-2) and TRBJ1-1; D not certain. The germline V and J ends were trimmed by 1 base and 5 bases, with 11 bases remaining between them. The CDR3 runs to 14 residues. Germline CDR1 reads LGHDT; CDR2 reads YNNKEL (reference sequence). The CDR3 loop is CASSQGGGETEAFF. CDR3 DNA sequence: TGTGCCAGCAGCCAAGGCGGCGGGGAGACTGAAGCTTTCTTT.

This clone has just one count. The rearrangement links TRBV19 to TRBJ2-7; the D is unclear. Trimming shortened V by 3 bases and J by 9 bases, and 9 bases separated the two germline ends. Germline CDR1 and CDR2: LNHDA and SQIVND (reference sequence). This CDR3 region has 11 residues. The CDR3 here is CASSIWTGQYF. The CDR3 bases are TGTGCCAGTAGTATCTGGACCGGGCAGTACTTC. The full variable domain, rest sourced from reference TRBV19 and TRBJ2-7, is DGGITQSPKYLFRKEGQNVTLSCEQNLNHDAMYWYRQDPGQGLRLIYYSQIVNDFQKGDIAEGYSVSREKKESFPLTVTSAQKNPTAFYLCASSIWTGQYFGPGTRLTVT.

The chain uses TRBV12-3 or TRBV12-4 and TRBJ1-1; no reliable D call. The CDR3 extends over 13 amino acids. Trimming stripped 2 bases from V and 1 base from J, with 5 bases between. CDR3 DNA sequence: TGTGCCAGCAGTTTATCCGCGAACACTGAAGCTTTCTTT. Residues: CASSLSANTEAFF.

This clone appeared a single time. This sequence joins TRBV7-2 and TRBJ1-2; D gene uncertain. CDR3 length: 13 residues. Looked up from germline, CDR1 is SGHTA and CDR2 is FQGNSA. Trimming removed 5 bases from V and 8 bases from J, with 15 bases in between. CDR3 bases: TGTGCCAGCAGCCCCCCCAGTACCGGCGGCTACACCTTC. Amino acid sequence: CASSPPSTGGYTF.

This chain links TRBV25-1 with TRBJ1-2; 8 bases are shared with TRBD1. CDR1 and CDR2 from the germline V gene are MGHDK and SYGVNS. The V gene end was trimmed by 5 bases and the J gene end by 6 bases; junction bases not matched to a gene: 20. CDR3 length equals 18 residues. For the CDR3, the DNA is TGTGCCAGCAGTTCGATACCGGGACAGGCCCCCTCCGATCATGGCTACACCTTC. This encodes CASSSIPGQAPSDHGYTF.

The rearrangement joins TRBV7-9 to TRBJ2-5; D unclear. Deletions cut 5 bases from V and 4 bases from J, with 14 bases between. The germline V gene has CDR1 SEHNR and CDR2 FQNEAQ (reference sequence). This CDR3 has 14 residues. CDR3: CASSPVVARETQYF. CDR3 nucleotides: TGTGCCAGCAGCCCCGTGGTGGCTAGAGAGACCCAGTACTTC.

The chain combines TRBV7-3 with TRBJ1-1; D gene uncertain. This CDR3 spans 14 amino acids. V was cut by 1 base and J by 4 bases, with 10 bases left in between. The V gene's germline CDR1 is SGHTA and CDR2 FQGTGA. DNA of the CDR3: TGTGCCAGCAGCTTAAATAGTAGGAGCACTGAAGCTTTCTTT. Translation: CASSLNSRSTEAFF.

This clone was recorded only once. J is TRBJ1-6 and V is TRBV5-1; 7 positions match TRBD1. Germline V CDR1 and CDR2: SGHRS, YFSETQ. This CDR3 is built from 15 residues. V was pared by 4 bases and J by 7 bases, with 8 bases of the junction left unmatched. The CDR3 spells CASSAGQRKNSPLHF. The CDR3 DNA reads TGCGCCAGCAGCGCGGGACAGAGAAAAAATTCACCCCTCCACTTT.

V is TRBV30 and J is TRBJ1-4, with no clear D. V was cut by 1 base and J by 6 bases, with 9 bases left in between. There are 13 residues in the CDR3. Germline V gene lookup returns CDR1 GTSNPN and CDR2 SVGIG (reference sequence). In DNA, the CDR3 is TGTGCCTGGAGTGCCGTGATCGATGAAAAACTGTTTTTT. Protein: CAWSAVIDEKLFF.

This clone was found once. The chain joins TRBV6-5 to TRBJ2-3; D call uncertain. V lost 4 bases and J 2 bases, leaving 7 bases between the germline ends. The CDR3 covers 13 residues. In germline, CDR1 is MNHEY, CDR2 SVGAGI. The CDR3 here is CASSLRNTDTQYF. The CDR3 DNA sequence: TGTGCCAGCAGTTTGAGGAACACAGATACGCAGTATTTT.

This chain connects TRBV11-3 to TRBJ2-5; 7 positions agree with TRBD2. Germline CDR1 reads SGHNT; CDR2 reads YENEEA. CDR3 length: 15 residues. The junction had 6 bases not matched to a gene; V was cut back by 5 bases and J by 0 bases. This CDR3 reads CASSRREWYQETQYF. The CDR3 nucleotides are TGTGCCAGCAGCCGGCGGGAGTGGTACCAAGAGACCCAGTACTTC.